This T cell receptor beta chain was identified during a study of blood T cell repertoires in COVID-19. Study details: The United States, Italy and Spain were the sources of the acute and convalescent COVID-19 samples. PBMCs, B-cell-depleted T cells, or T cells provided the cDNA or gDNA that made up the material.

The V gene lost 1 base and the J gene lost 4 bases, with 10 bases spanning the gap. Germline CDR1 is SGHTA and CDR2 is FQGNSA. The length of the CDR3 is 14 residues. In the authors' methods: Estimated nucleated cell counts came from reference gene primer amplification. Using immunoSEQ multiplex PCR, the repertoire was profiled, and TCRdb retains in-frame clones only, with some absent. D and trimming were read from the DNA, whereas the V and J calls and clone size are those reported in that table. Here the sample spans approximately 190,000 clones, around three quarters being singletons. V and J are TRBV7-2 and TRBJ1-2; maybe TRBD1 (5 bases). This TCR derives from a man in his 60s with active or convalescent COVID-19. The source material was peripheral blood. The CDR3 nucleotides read TGTGCCAGCAGCTTAGGGGGGGAGACCTATGGCTACACCTTC. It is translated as CASSLGGETYGYTF.